These T cell receptor beta chains were read from a single sample in a study of cytomegalovirus exposure and HLA in healthy donors. Data came from immunoSEQ multiplex PCR; TCRdb stores just in-frame clones and leaves some out. The sample lists fewer than 200,000 clones, 75% to 85% occurring once. The source material was PBMCs. The receptors originated from a woman between 25 and 40 years old in good health and CMV-seronegative. Both conserved end residues are part of each CDR3. D genes are given only for firm matches. Rows may omit the clone size; those that give it use once, few, many or a size class.

cdr3_nt,cdr3_aa,d_call,j_call,v_call,clone_size
TGCGCCAGCAGCCAAGATAGGACAGGGGGTTCCTACGAGCAGTACTTC,CASSQDRTGGSYEQYF,TRBD1,TRBJ2-7,TRBV4-1,-
TGTGCCAGCAGCCAAGGGAGCCAAGAGACCCAGTACTTC,CASSQGSQETQYF,-,TRBJ2-5,TRBV9,few
TGTGCCAGCAGCTTACAGGGGCTTGGCTACACCTTC,CASSLQGLGYTF,TRBD1,TRBJ1-2,TRBV25-1,few
TGTGCCACCACGAGACAGGGGAATGAAAAACTGTTTTTT,CATTRQGNEKLFF,TRBD1,TRBJ1-4,TRBV15,-
TGTGCCAGCAGTTCGCAAGAGGCTAGCACAGATACGCAGTATTTT,CASSSQEASTDTQYF,-,TRBJ2-3,TRBV6-5,-
TGTGCCAGCAGCGTAGTATCCAGAACAGGGCCCGGCTACGAGCAGTACTTC,CASSVVSRTGPGYEQYF,-,TRBJ2-7,TRBV9,few
TGTGCCAGTAGAGGACAGGGGACCTACGAGCAGTACTTC,CASRGQGTYEQYF,TRBD1,TRBJ2-7,TRBV19,-
TGTGCCAGCACCGGACTAGCGGGAGACGTAGAGGGGCAGTACTTC,CASTGLAGDVEGQYF,TRBD2,TRBJ2-7,TRBV6-5,-
TGCAGCGCCCTGGACAGGGGGAACAGTCAGTACTTC,CSALDRGNSQYF,TRBD1,TRBJ2-4,TRBV29-1,-
TGTGCCAGTGCCACGGGTACGCAGTATTTT,CASATGTQYF,-,TRBJ2-3,TRBV28,-
TGTGCCAGCACCCCCTTGGGACAGCCCTACGAGCAGTACTTC,CASTPLGQPYEQYF,TRBD1,TRBJ2-7,TRBV27,-
TGTGCCAGCAGTGGCTGGACAGGGGCCACTGAAGCTTTCTTT,CASSGWTGATEAFF,TRBD1,TRBJ1-1,TRBV27,once
TGTGCCAGCAGGAGACAGGCGCTCATGAACACTGAAGCTTTCTTT,CASRRQALMNTEAFF,-,TRBJ1-1,TRBV6-1,-
TGTGCCAGTAGTAGAGCCCTCCTCAGGGGGATGAACACTGAAGCTTTCTTT,CASSRALLRGMNTEAFF,TRBD1,TRBJ1-1,TRBV19,-
TGTGCCAGCAGTTTTTCAGGAAGGGAGGCTTTCTTT,CASSFSGREAFF,-,TRBJ1-1,TRBV27,few